What follows are 8 T cell receptor beta chains derived from one specimen sequenced in a study of cytomegalovirus exposure and HLA in healthy donors (dated by TCRdb to 2016 to 2017). The library relied on the immunoSEQ multiplex PCR assay. The multiplex PCR relied on a mix of 60 forward primers for TCR Vbeta segments and 13 reverse primers for TCR Jbeta segments. TCRdb carries this immuneACCESS record with in-frame sequences only. Its versions omit some clonotypes, under half of them owing to an unresolved V gene in the studies checked, with the rest unexplained. A total of 150,000 to 200,000 clones appear in this sample, approximately 83% of them only once. Jointly, the top ten make up 9.3% of the sample. Sequences were obtained from PBMCs. All receptors derive from a man between 18 and 29 years old in good health and CMV-seropositive.

The chain joins TRBV19 to TRBJ2-7; 11 positions agree with TRBD1. CDR1 and CDR2 (germline): LNHDA, SQIVND (reference sequence). This CDR3 is built from 15 residues. V shed 4 bases, J shed 5 bases, and the junction held 7 bases outside the gene matches. The CDR3 DNA reads as TGTGCCAGTAGTAAAGGACAGGGGGCACGGGACGAGCAGTACTTC. Its translation: CASSKGQGARDEQYF.

The chain is built from TRBV4-1 and TRBJ2-1; D remains ambiguous. CDR3 size: 16 residues. CDR1 and CDR2 from the germline V gene are MGHRA and YSYEKL. The V and J ends lost 1 base and 3 bases respectively, with 13 bases between them. Written as DNA, the CDR3 is TGCGCCAGCAGCCAAGGACTTTTCTTCCGCTACAATGAGCAGTTCTTC. Amino acids: CASSQGLFFRYNEQFF.

The J gene is TRBJ2-1, the V gene TRBV6-5; TRBD2 might be the D (6 bases). Trimming shortened V by 1 base and J by 7 bases, and 11 bases separated the two germline ends. CDR3 length: 14 residues. The germline CDR1 and CDR2 sequences are MNHEY and SVGAGI. The CDR3 reads CASSYYGAGNEQFF. The CDR3 bases are TGTGCCAGCAGTTACTACGGGGCGGGGAATGAGCAGTTCTTC.

The V and J genes are TRBV28 and TRBJ2-5; maybe TRBD1 (7 bases). The CDR3 loop spans 20 amino acids. Per the germline V gene, CDR1 is MDHEN and CDR2 is SYDVKM. V was pared by 2 bases and J by 2 bases, with 27 bases between. CDR3 in DNA: TGTGCCAGCAGTTTAGTTTGGGGGTTGGGCAGGGGGGAAGGGCAAGAGACCCAGTACTTC. Protein sequence: CASSLVWGLGRGEGQETQYF.

This clone was detected once. The rearrangement uses TRBV6-5 and TRBJ2-3; 10 bases align to TRBD1. The CDR3 is made up of 15 amino acids. J lost 3 bases, V lost 6 bases, and 6 bases had no gene match. CDR1 MNHEY and CDR2 SVGAGI come from the germline V gene. The CDR3: CASRIGQGGTDTQYF. The CDR3 region has the DNA TGTGCCAGCAGGATAGGACAGGGGGGTACAGATACGCAGTATTTT.

The chain combines TRBV14 with TRBJ2-2; TRBD1 matches 9 bases. The CDR3 length is 13 residues. Unmatched junction bases numbered 3, after V lost 7 bases and J lost 6 bases. Germline CDR1 is SGHDN and CDR2 is FVKESK. CDR3 sequence (DNA): TGTGCCAGCACCCGGACAGGGGCCGGGGAGCTGTTTTTT. It yields the protein CASTRTGAGELFF.

The rearrangement joins TRBV15 to TRBJ2-1; 8 positions match TRBD1. This CDR3 is 16 amino acids long. V was pared by 3 bases and J by 7 bases, with 11 bases of the junction left unmatched. Germline CDR1 and CDR2: LNHNV and YYDKDF (reference sequence). The chain's CDR3 is CATSSSQGALTNEQFF. CDR3 nucleotides: TGTGCCACCAGCAGTTCGCAGGGGGCGCTAACGAATGAGCAGTTCTTC.

This clone has just a few counts. J is TRBJ1-2 and V is TRBV6-5; 7 bases are a match to TRBD1. Germline values: CDR1 MNHEY, CDR2 SVGAGI. This CDR3 has 13 amino acids. V trimming: 6 bases; J trimming: 4 bases; junction bases outside the gene matches: 5. CDR3 bases: TGTGCCAGCAGCCCACCAGGGGGCTATGGCTACACCTTC. Amino acid sequence: CASSPPGGYGYTF.